This TCR beta chain derives from a study of shared clonotypes between healthy human individuals. Genomic DNA from each subset was divided evenly over several immunoSEQ plates. Only in-frame clones appear in the TCRdb table, and some are missing; sequencing was by immunoSEQ multiplex PCR. This table holds over a million clones, approximately 98.5% found once. CDR1 MDHEN and CDR2 SYDVKM come from the germline V gene. Trimming stripped 5 bases from V and 5 bases from J, with 11 bases between. This CDR3 has 13 amino acids. The receptor was derived from a man aged 25 to 40 in good health. The chain combines TRBV28 with TRBJ2-3, with D hard to call. The sequenced sample consisted of naive CD4+ T cells sorted from blood. Subset: CD45RA+ positively selected. Here the CDR3 reads CASSTLGLDTQYF. CDR3 in DNA: TGTGCCAGCAGTACTCTCGGATTAGATACGCAGTATTTT.